This is a list of T cell receptor beta chains from one sample in a study of cytomegalovirus exposure and HLA in healthy donors. The repertoire was sequenced with immunoSEQ multiplex PCR; TCRdb's copy has only in-frame clones and lacks some. The data show more than 300,000 clones, about nine tenths seen once. The sample consisted of PBMCs. These receptor sequences come from a young woman in good health and CMV-seronegative. CDR3s include the opening cysteine and the closing phenylalanine or tryptophan. The D gene is left open where the match is weak. Clone size is stated in some rows and not others, as once, few, many or a class when expanded.

>TRBJ1-2|-|TRBD1|TRBV9
TGTGCCAGCAGCGCCGGGACAGGGAAGGATTACTATGGCTACACCTTC
CASSAGTGKDYYGYTF
>TRBJ1-5|-|-|TRBV27
TGTGCCAGCAGTTTAACGGGGAATCAGCCCCAGCATTTT
CASSLTGNQPQHF
>TRBJ1-2|-|-|TRBV10-2
TGCGCCAGCAGTGAAGCGGCAGGACCCATCTATGGCTACACCTTC
CASSEAAGPIYGYTF
>TRBJ1-5|-|-|TRBV2
TGTGCCAGCAGTGGGCAGGGGCATAGCAATCAGCCCCAGCATTTT
CASSGQGHSNQPQHF
>TRBJ2-7|-|TRBD1|TRBV27
TGTGCCAGCAGTTTATCCGGACGCCCCGGGACAGTCTCCTACGAGCAGTACTTC
CASSLSGRPGTVSYEQYF
>TRBJ2-3|-|TRBD2|TRBV19
TGTGCCAGTAGTCCAGCGGGAGGGCCGGGAGGCACAGATACGCAGTATTTT
CASSPAGGPGGTDTQYF
>TRBJ2-5|few|-|TRBV30
TGTGCCTGGAGTCGGACTTCTCAAGGCGACCAGTACTTC
CAWSRTSQGDQYF
>TRBJ2-2|-|-|TRBV15
TGTGCCACCAGCAGAGACAGGGCCGGATTCACCGGGGAGCTGTTTTTT
CATSRDRAGFTGELFF
>TRBJ2-7|-|TRBD1|TRBV6-5
TGTGCCAGCAGGGCGGGACAGGGGGGAAGCTACGAGCAGTACTTC
CASRAGQGGSYEQYF
>TRBJ1-3|-|TRBD1|TRBV18
TGTGCCAGCTCACCGTCGACAGGGGGAGTCGACACCATATATTTT
CASSPSTGGVDTIYF
>TRBJ2-5|-|TRBD2|TRBV6-1
TGTGCCAGCAGTGGACTAGCGGGGGGCCAAGAGACCCAGTACTTC
CASSGLAGGQETQYF
>TRBJ2-3|-|-|TRBV7-3
TGTGCCAGCAGCTCATATTACGGAGATACGCAGTATTTT
CASSSYYGDTQYF
>TRBJ1-3|once|-|TRBV4-2
TGTGCCAGCAGCCGGGGGGGCTCTGGAAACACCATATATTTT
CASSRGGSGNTIYF
>TRBJ2-7|-|-|TRBV28
TGTGCCAGCATTCAGGGGTACGAGCAGTACTTC
CASIQGYEQYF
>TRBJ1-1|-|-|TRBV7-9
TGTGCCAGCAGCTTCGCGGGGGCCACTGAAGCTTTCTTT
CASSFAGATEAFF
>TRBJ1-2|-|-|TRBV6-6
TGTGCCAGCACGGACTTTCGCGGGGCCCTGGGGGATGGCTACACCTTC
CASTDFRGALGDGYTF
>TRBJ2-1|-|-|TRBV19
TGTGCCAGTAGTACCGCTCGAGGGATTAGCGATGAGCAGTTCTTC
CASSTARGISDEQFF
>TRBJ2-7|-|TRBD2|TRBV5-1
TGCGCCAGCAGCCCCCCAAGACTAGCGGATGTCCACGAGCAGTACTTC
CASSPPRLADVHEQYF
>TRBJ1-4|-|-|TRBV5-1
TGCGCCAGCAGCTTGGGTGGGGCCCTTAATGAAAAACTGTTTTTT
CASSLGGALNEKLFF
>TRBJ2-1|-|TRBD2|TRBV2
TGTGCCAGCAGTGACGGGACTAGAGGAGGGTACACTGAGCAGTTCTTC
CASSDGTRGGYTEQFF
>TRBJ2-4|-|-|TRBV6-5
TGTGCCAGCAGCCCGGGAGCGGCCCCTATTCAGTACTTC
CASSPGAAPIQYF
>TRBJ1-1|-|TRBD1|TRBV6-1
TGTGCCAATCAACAGGGGGCCATCACTGAAGCTTTCTTT
CANQQGAITEAFF
>TRBJ2-5|-|-|TRBV10-1
TGCGCCAGACCAAACAGGGAGGGAGAGACCCAGTACTTC
CARPNREGETQYF
>TRBJ2-7|-|TRBD1|TRBV28
TGTGCCAGCAGTGTGGGACAGGGCGAGCAGTACTTC
CASSVGQGEQYF